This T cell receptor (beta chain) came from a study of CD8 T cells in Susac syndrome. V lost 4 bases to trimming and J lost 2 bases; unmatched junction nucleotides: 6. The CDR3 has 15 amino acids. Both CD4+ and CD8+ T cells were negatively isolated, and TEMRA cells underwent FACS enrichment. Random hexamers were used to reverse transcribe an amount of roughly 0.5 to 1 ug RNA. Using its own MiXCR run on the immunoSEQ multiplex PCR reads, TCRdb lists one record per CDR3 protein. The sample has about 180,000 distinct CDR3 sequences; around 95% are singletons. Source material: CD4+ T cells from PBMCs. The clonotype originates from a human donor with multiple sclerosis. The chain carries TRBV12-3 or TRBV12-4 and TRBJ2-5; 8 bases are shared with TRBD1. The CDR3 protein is CASSSRTGRQETQYF. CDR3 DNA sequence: TGTGCCAGCAGTTCCCGGACAGGGCGGCAAGAGACCCAGTACTTC.